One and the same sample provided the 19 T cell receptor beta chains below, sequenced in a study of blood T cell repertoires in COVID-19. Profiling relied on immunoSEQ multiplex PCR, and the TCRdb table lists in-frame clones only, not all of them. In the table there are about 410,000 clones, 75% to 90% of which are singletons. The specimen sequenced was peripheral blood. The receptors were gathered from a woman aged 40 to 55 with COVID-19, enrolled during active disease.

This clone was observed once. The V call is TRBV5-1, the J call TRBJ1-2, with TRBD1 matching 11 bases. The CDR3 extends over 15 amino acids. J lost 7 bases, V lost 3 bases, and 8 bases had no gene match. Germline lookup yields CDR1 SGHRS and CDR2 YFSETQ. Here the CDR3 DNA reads TGCGCCAGCAGCTCTACTGGACAGGGGGCATTTGGCTACACCTTC. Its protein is CASSSTGQGAFGYTF.

Written as DNA, the CDR3 is TGTGCCAGCAGCTTCGTTGGGACACCATATAGCAATCAGCCCCAGCATTTT. This codes for CASSFVGTPYSNQPQHF. The chain has TRBV7-2 and TRBJ1-5, with D maybe TRBD1 (6 bases). The CDR3 loop spans 17 amino acids. CDR1 and CDR2 from the germline V gene are SGHTA and FQGNSA. Trimming removed 3 bases from V and 0 bases from J, with 15 bases in between. The whole variable domain, remainder taken from reference TRBV7-2 and TRBJ1-5, is GAGVSQSPSNKVTEKGKDVELRCDPISGHTALYWYRQSLGQGLEFLIYFQGNSAPDKSGLPSDRFSAERTGGSVSTLTIQRTQQEDSAVYLCASSFVGTPYSNQPQHFGDGTRLSIL.

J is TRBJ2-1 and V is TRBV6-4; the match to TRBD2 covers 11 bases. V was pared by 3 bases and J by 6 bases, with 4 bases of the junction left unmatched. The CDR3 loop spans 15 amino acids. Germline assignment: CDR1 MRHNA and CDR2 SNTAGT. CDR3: CASSEGLAGGNEQFF. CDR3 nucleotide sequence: TGTGCCAGCAGTGAAGGTCTAGCGGGAGGCAATGAGCAGTTCTTC.

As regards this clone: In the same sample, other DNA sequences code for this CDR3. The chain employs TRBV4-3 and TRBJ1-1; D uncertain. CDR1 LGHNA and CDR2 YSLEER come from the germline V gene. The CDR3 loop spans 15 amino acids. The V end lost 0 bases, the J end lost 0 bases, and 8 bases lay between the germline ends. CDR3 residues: CASSQDPGLNTEAFF. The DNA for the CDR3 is TGCGCCAGCAGCCAAGACCCGGGATTGAACACTGAAGCTTTCTTT.

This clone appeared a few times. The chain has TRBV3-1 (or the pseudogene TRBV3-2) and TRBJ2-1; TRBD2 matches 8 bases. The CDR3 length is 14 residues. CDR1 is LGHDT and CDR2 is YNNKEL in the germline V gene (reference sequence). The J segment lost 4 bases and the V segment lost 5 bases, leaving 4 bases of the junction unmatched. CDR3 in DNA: TGTGCCAGCAGCTTCCAGCGGGAGTACAATGAGCAGTTCTTC. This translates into CASSFQREYNEQFF.

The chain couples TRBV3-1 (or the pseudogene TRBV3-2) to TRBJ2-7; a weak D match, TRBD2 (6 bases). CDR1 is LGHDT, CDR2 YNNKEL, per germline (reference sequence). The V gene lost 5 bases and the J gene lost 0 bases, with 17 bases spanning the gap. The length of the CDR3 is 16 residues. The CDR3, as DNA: TGTGCCAGCAGCGCGGAGGGGCCCCATAGCTCCTACGAGCAGTACTTC. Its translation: CASSAEGPHSSYEQYF.

The CDR3 spells CASSLMTPLGTGELFF. CDR3 coding DNA: TGTGCCAGCAGCTTAATGACACCCCTTGGCACCGGGGAGCTGTTTTTT. V gene TRBV7-2 combines with J gene TRBJ2-2; D uncertain. The CDR3 loop spans 16 amino acids. Germline V gene sequence: CDR1 SGHTA, CDR2 FQGNSA. Trimming pared 2 bases from V and 4 bases from J, leaving 14 bases between.

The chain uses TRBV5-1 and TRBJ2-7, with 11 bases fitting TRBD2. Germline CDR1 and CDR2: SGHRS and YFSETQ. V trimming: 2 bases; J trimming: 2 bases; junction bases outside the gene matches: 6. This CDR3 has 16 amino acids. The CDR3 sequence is CASSLLAGAGAYEQYF. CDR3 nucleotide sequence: TGCGCCAGCAGCTTACTAGCGGGAGCTGGGGCCTACGAGCAGTACTTC.

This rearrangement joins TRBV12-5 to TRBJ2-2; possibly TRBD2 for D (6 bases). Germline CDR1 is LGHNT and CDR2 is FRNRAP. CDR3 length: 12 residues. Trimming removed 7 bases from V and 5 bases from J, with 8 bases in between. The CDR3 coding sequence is TGTGCTAGTGTCGCGGGAACCGGGGAGCTGTTTTTT. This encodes CASVAGTGELFF.

The CDR3 here is CASSQDRVQGGWETQYF. CDR3 sequence (DNA): TGTGCCAGCAGCCAAGATCGGGTGCAGGGAGGATGGGAGACCCAGTACTTC. The rearrangement links TRBV14 to TRBJ2-5; D may be TRBD2 (6 bases). The V and J ends lost 0 bases and 5 bases respectively, with 19 bases between them. This CDR3 contains 17 residues. CDR1 is SGHDN, CDR2 FVKESK, per germline.

In DNA form, the CDR3 reads TGTGCCAGCAGCCGGGACAGTTATACCGGGGAGCTGTTTTTT. Protein: CASSRDSYTGELFF. The J gene is TRBJ2-2, the V gene TRBV6-5, with 7 bases matching TRBD1. CDR1 is MNHEY and CDR2 is SVGAGI in the germline V gene. The CDR3 has 14 amino acids. With V trimmed by 6 bases and J by 5 bases, 6 bases remained unmatched.

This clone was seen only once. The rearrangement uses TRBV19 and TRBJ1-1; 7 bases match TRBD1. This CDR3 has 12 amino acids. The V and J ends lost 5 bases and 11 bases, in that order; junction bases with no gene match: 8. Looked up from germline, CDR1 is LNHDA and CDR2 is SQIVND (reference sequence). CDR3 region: CASSARQGEAFF. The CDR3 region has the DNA TGTGCCAGTAGTGCACGGCAGGGGGAGGCTTTCTTT.

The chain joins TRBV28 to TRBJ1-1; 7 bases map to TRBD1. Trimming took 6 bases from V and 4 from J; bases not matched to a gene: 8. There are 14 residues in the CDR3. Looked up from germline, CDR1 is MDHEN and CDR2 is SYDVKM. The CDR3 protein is CASRRQGVATEAFF. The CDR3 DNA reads TGTGCCAGCAGGCGACAGGGTGTCGCCACTGAAGCTTTCTTT. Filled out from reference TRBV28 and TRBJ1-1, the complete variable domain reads DVKVTQSSRYLVKRTGEKVFLECVQDMDHENMFWYRQDPGLGLRLIYFSYDVKMKEKGDIPEGYSVSREKKERFSLILESASTNQTSMYLCASRRQGVATEAFFGQGTRLTVV.

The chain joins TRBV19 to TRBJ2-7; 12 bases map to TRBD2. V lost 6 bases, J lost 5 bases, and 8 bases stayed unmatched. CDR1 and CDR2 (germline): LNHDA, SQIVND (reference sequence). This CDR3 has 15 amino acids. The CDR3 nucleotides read TGTGCCAGTAGACTAGCGGGAGGCCTCGGCAACGAGCAGTACTTC. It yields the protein CASRLAGGLGNEQYF. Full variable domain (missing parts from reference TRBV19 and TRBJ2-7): DGGITQSPKYLFRKEGQNVTLSCEQNLNHDAMYWYRQDPGQGLRLIYYSQIVNDFQKGDIAEGYSVSREKKESFPLTVTSAQKNPTAFYLCASRLAGGLGNEQYFGPGTRLTVT.

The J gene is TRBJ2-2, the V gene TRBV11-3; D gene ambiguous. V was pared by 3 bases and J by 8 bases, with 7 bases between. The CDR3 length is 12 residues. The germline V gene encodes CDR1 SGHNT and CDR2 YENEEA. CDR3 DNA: TGTGCCAGCAGCTTGGGCCAAGGGGAGCTGTTTTTT. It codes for CASSLGQGELFF.

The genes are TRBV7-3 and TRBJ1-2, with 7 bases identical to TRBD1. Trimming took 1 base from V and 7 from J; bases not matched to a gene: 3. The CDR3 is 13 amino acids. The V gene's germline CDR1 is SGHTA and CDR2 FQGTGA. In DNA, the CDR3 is TGTGCCAGCAGCTTAAACAGGGGAGGTGGCTACACCTTC. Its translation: CASSLNRGGGYTF.

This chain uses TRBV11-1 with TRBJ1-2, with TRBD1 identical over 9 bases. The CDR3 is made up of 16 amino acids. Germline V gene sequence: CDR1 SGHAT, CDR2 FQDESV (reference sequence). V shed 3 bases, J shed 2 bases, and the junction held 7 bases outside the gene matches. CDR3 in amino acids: CASSFLETGGNYGYTF. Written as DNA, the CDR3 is TGTGCCAGCAGCTTCCTAGAGACAGGGGGAAACTATGGCTACACCTTC.

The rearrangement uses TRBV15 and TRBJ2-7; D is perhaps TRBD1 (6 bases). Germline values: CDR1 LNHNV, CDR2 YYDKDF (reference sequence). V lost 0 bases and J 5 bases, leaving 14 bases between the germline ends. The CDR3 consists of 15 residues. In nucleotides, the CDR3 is TGTGCCACCAGCAGAGATGAGGGGGAAAGACACGAGCAGTACTTC. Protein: CATSRDEGERHEQYF.

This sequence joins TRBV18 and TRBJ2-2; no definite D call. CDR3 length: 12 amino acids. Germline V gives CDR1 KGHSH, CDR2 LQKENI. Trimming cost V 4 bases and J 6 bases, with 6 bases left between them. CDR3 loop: CASSLPAGELFF. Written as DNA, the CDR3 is TGTGCCAGCTCACTCCCGGCCGGGGAGCTGTTTTTT.